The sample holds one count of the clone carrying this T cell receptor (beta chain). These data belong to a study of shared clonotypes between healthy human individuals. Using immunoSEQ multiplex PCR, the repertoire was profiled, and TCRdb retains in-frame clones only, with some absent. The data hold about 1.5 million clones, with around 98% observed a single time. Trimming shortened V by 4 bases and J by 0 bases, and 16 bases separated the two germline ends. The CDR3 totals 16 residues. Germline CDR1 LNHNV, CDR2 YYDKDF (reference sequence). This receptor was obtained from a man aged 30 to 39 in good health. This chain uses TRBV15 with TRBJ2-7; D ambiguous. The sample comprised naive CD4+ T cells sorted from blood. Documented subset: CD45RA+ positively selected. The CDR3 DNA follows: TGTGCCACCAGCATTTCTCCCCACAGTAGCTCCTACGAGCAGTACTTC. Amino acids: CATSISPHSSSYEQYF.